A single sample gave rise to the 10 T cell receptor beta chains below, sequenced in a study of neoadjuvant anti-PD-1 for oral cavity cancer. Noted time point: after neoadjuvant nivolumab, at surgical resection. Only in-frame clones appear in the TCRdb table, and some are missing; sequencing was by immunoSEQ multiplex PCR. The sample holds tens of thousands of clones; 86% are singletons and the top ten take 2.5% to 3%. The sample here was PBMCs, taken after nivolumab (anti-PD-1) treatment. The source of these receptors is a person aged 35-79 years with oral cavity squamous cell carcinoma.

With regard to this clone: One end of the junction varies from germline; a read error may be responsible. The chain joins TRBV28 to TRBJ2-2; TRBD2 might be the D (6 bases). The germline CDR1 and CDR2 sequences are MDHEN and SYDVKM. The CDR3 sequence is 13 residues long. The CDR3 region is CASSLSGAGELFF. CDR3 bases: TGTGCCAGCAGCTTATCGGGGGCCGGGGAGCTGTTTTTT.

This clone was detected once. The rearrangement joins TRBV7-3 to TRBJ2-7; D remains unclear. Trimming pared 4 bases from V and 3 bases from J, leaving 7 bases between. CDR3 length: 12 residues. Germline CDR1 reads SGHTA; CDR2 reads FQGTGA. CDR3 sequence reads: CASSSDGYEQYF. CDR3 in DNA: TGTGCCAGCAGCTCCGACGGCTACGAGCAGTACTTC.

The chain is built from TRBV5-5 and TRBJ2-2, with TRBD2 matching 10 bases. The CDR3 has 15 amino acids. The V and J ends lost 4 bases and 5 bases, in that order; junction bases with no gene match: 5. CDR1 and CDR2 (germline): SGHKS, YYEKEE (reference sequence). The CDR3 coding sequence is TGTGCCAGCAGCGATTATAGCGGGAGGACCGGGGAGCTGTTTTTT. Translation gives CASSDYSGRTGELFF.

This chain links TRBV19 with TRBJ1-2; D is perhaps TRBD1 (6 bases). V lost 5 bases and J 6 bases, leaving 13 bases between the germline ends. From germline, CDR1 is LNHDA and CDR2 SQIVND (reference sequence). CDR3 size: 13 residues. The CDR3 is CASSERGAHGYTF. The DNA for the CDR3 is TGTGCCAGTAGTGAGCGGGGGGCCCATGGCTACACCTTC.

CDR3 amino acids: CASSEYGQRDYSPLHF. The CDR3 DNA sequence: TGTGCCAGCAGTGAATATGGGCAGCGGGACTATTCACCCCTCCACTTT. This chain links TRBV25-1 with TRBJ1-6; D is perhaps TRBD1 (5 bases). Per germline, CDR1 MGHDK and CDR2 SYGVNS. This CDR3 is 16 amino acids long. Trimming removed 0 bases from V and 8 bases from J, with 14 bases in between.

CDR3 DNA sequence: TGTGCCAGCAGTGTACAGGGGAACTATGGCTACACCTTC. It is translated as CASSVQGNYGYTF. This chain joins TRBV2 and TRBJ1-2; 7 nucleotides align to TRBD1. Germline CDR1 reads SNHLY; CDR2 reads FYNNEI. The CDR3 totals 13 residues. Trimming took 4 bases from V and 2 from J; bases not matched to a gene: 1.

This clone came up once. The chain is built from TRBV7-8 and TRBJ2-7; D possibly matches TRBD1 or TRBD2 (7 bases each). CDR3 length: 13 residues. Germline values: CDR1 SGHVS, CDR2 FQNEAQ. Trimming pared 5 bases from V and 3 bases from J, leaving 11 bases between. DNA of the CDR3: TGTGCCAGCAGCCCAGGGGGGGGCTACGAGCAGTACTTC. Its protein product is CASSPGGGYEQYF.

The gene calls are TRBV6-1 and TRBJ2-7; D gene ambiguous. The V gene lost 1 base and the J gene lost 2 bases, with 6 bases spanning the gap. The length of the CDR3 is 13 residues. Looked up from germline, CDR1 is MNHNS and CDR2 is SASEGT. The chain's CDR3 is CASSEGIAYEQYF. The DNA for the CDR3 is TGTGCCAGCAGTGAAGGGATAGCCTACGAGCAGTACTTC.

CDR3 in DNA: TGTGCCATCAGTAACCGAGATGAGCAGTTCTTC. Encoded protein: CAISNRDEQFF. The V gene is TRBV10-3, the J gene TRBJ2-1; no firm D call. The CDR3 is 11 amino acids. V was trimmed by 5 bases and J by 8 bases, leaving 7 bases between them. Germline values: CDR1 ENHRY, CDR2 SYGVKD.

This clone has a handful of counts. The chain couples TRBV5-1 to TRBJ1-5; D is unclear. The CDR3 is 13 residues long. Germline V gene data show CDR1 as SGHRS and CDR2 as YFSETQ. With 3 bases removed from V and 4 bases from J, the gap between germline ends came to 8 bases. CDR3 DNA: TGCGCCAGCAGCTCGGAGGGTAATCAGCCCCAGCATTTT. Translation: CASSSEGNQPQHF.